Listed here are 15 T cell receptor beta chains from one sample, sequenced in a study of memory CD4+ T cells and cytomegalovirus serostatus. The sort gate was single viable CD3+CD4+CD8-CD45RO+ cells for memory CD4+ T cells. The protocol was immunoSEQ multiplex PCR, while the TCRdb copy is restricted to in-frame clones and leaves out a portion. The sample lists tens of thousands of clones, more than 75% seen once, with 0.79% in the top ten. The sequenced material came from memory CD4+ T cells from blood. These receptors were obtained from an adult in good health and CMV-seronegative.

This clone was detected only once. The chain recombines TRBV5-5 with TRBJ1-4; D remains unclear. The V end lost 3 bases, the J end lost 8 bases, and 17 bases lay between the germline ends. Germline V gene lookup returns CDR1 SGHKS and CDR2 YYEKEE (reference sequence). This CDR3 contains 15 residues. This chain's CDR3 is CASSYRTGSQEKLFF. In DNA form, the CDR3 reads TGTGCCAGCAGCTACCGGACCGGATCCCAGGAAAAACTGTTTTTT.

The V and J genes are TRBV5-6 and TRBJ2-7; TRBD1 matches at 7 bases. V dropped 0 bases and J dropped 3; count of bases not matched to a gene: 9. Germline values: CDR1 SGHDT, CDR2 YYEEEE. CDR3 length: 16 residues. The CDR3 DNA sequence: TGTGCCAGCAGCTTGGAGACAGGGCAGGTTTACTACGAGCAGTACTTC. Translating it yields CASSLETGQVYYEQYF.

In its sample, this clone was seen a few times. The chain couples TRBV18 to TRBJ2-5; D may be TRBD2 (6 bases). This CDR3 region has 14 residues. V was cut by 0 bases and J by 5 bases, with 10 bases left in between. The germline gives CDR1 KGHSH, CDR2 LQKENI. The CDR3 bases are TGTGCCAGCTCACCACCGGGAGGTCTGGAGACCCAGTACTTC. Its translation: CASSPPGGLETQYF.

This chain links TRBV30 with TRBJ1-4; 9 nucleotides agree with TRBD1. J gave up 8 bases and V 0 bases, and 7 bases lay outside the gene matches. CDR3 size: 15 residues. The germline gives CDR1 GTSNPN, CDR2 SVGIG (reference sequence). CDR3 residues: CAWSVEGTGREKLFF. The CDR3 region has the DNA TGTGCCTGGAGTGTAGAGGGGACAGGGAGAGAAAAACTGTTTTTT.

This clone appeared once. V and J are TRBV5-4 and TRBJ2-3, with 9 bases aligning to TRBD2. V was pared by 5 bases and J by 2 bases, with 9 bases of the junction left unmatched. Germline V CDR1 and CDR2: SGHNT, YYREEE (reference sequence). The CDR3 has 16 amino acids. The CDR3 reads CASRPGTSRVTDTQYF. The CDR3 DNA is TGTGCCAGCAGACCTGGGACTAGCCGGGTCACAGATACGCAGTATTTT.

The V call is TRBV6-1, the J call TRBJ2-3; no clear D gene. With 3 bases removed from V and 7 bases from J, the gap between germline ends came to 8 bases. Germline V gene lookup returns CDR1 MNHNS and CDR2 SASEGT. CDR3 length: 12 residues. The CDR3 bases are TGTGCCAGCAGTGAGACAACCTATACGCAGTATTTT. This encodes CASSETTYTQYF.

The gene calls are TRBV21-1 and TRBJ1-1. TRBV21-1 is noted as a pseudogene. This CDR3 is 14 amino acids long. The CDR3 DNA follows: TGTGCCAGCAGCAAAGTGGTCGGGAACACTGAAGCTTTCTTT. Its protein is CASSKVVGNTEAFF.

This clone appeared once. J is TRBJ1-2 and V is TRBV10-3; D is unclear. Looked up from germline, CDR1 is ENHRY and CDR2 is SYGVKD. CDR3 length: 17 amino acids. Trimming took 3 bases from V and 3 from J, leaving 20 bases between them. The CDR3: CAISDSGGRRVDYGYTF. CDR3 sequence (DNA): TGTGCCATCAGTGATTCAGGAGGTCGACGGGTTGACTATGGCTACACCTTC.

This clone was detected once. J is TRBJ2-7 and V is TRBV5-1; 10 bases are shared with TRBD2. This CDR3 spans 15 amino acids. Germline V gene lookup returns CDR1 SGHRS and CDR2 YFSETQ. The V segment lost 4 bases and the J segment 6 bases; nucleotides outside the gene matches: 10. CDR3 bases: TGCGCCAGCAGCGGGGCCTCAGCGGGGGGGCTCGAGCAGTACTTC. Translation: CASSGASAGGLEQYF.

The V call is TRBV18, the J call TRBJ1-2, with 7 bases aligning to TRBD1. V shed 3 bases and J 3 bases; nucleotides not matched to a gene: 7. From germline, CDR1 is KGHSH and CDR2 LQKENI. The CDR3 runs 15 residues. The CDR3 loop is CASSPIGQGDYGYTF. Here the CDR3 DNA reads TGTGCCAGCTCACCGATCGGGCAGGGGGACTATGGCTACACCTTC.

The chain links TRBV5-1 to TRBJ1-3; D unclear. CDR1 is SGHRS, CDR2 YFSETQ, per germline. The length of the CDR3 is 15 residues. Trimming shortened V by 4 bases and J by 6 bases, and 17 bases separated the two germline ends. CDR3 loop: CASSAVEGGQNTIYF. As DNA, the CDR3 is TGCGCCAGCAGCGCCGTGGAGGGTGGTCAAAACACCATATATTTT.

The gene calls are TRBV7-8 and TRBJ1-5, with D possibly matching TRBD1 (5 bases). Germline CDR1 reads SGHVS; CDR2 reads FQNEAQ. The CDR3 sequence is 16 residues long. Trimming shortened V by 3 bases and J by 0 bases, and 12 bases separated the two germline ends. CDR3 coding DNA: TGTGCCAGCAGCTTTACAGGACTCTATAGCAATCAGCCCCAGCATTTT. Its protein product is CASSFTGLYSNQPQHF.

The V call is TRBV5-4, the J call TRBJ2-6; possibly TRBD2 for D (8 bases). The CDR3 extends over 17 amino acids. Germline V CDR1 and CDR2: SGHNT, YYREEE (reference sequence). V was cut by 6 bases and J by 2 bases, with 18 bases left in between. CDR3 amino acids: CASTSGGGPTGANVLTF. The CDR3 bases are TGTGCCAGCACCTCGGGAGGGGGCCCCACTGGGGCCAACGTCCTGACTTTC. Based on the CDR3 plus reference TRBV5-4 and TRBJ2-6, the full variable domain is ETGVTQSPTHLIKTRGQQVTLRCSSQSGHNTVSWYQQALGQGPQFIFQYYREEENGRGNFPPRFSGLQFPNYSSELNVNALELDDSALYLCASTSGGGPTGANVLTFGAGSRLTVL.

The chain combines TRBV5-1 with TRBJ1-3, with unresolved D. V was pared by 1 base and J by 6 bases, with 11 bases between. The CDR3 has 14 amino acids. CDR1 is SGHRS, CDR2 YFSETQ, per germline. As DNA, the CDR3 is TGCGCCAGCAGCTTGATTAGTGGAGTAAACACCATATATTTT. It yields the protein CASSLISGVNTIYF.

The chain carries TRBV6-1 and TRBJ1-5; TRBD1 might be the D (6 bases). The germline V and J ends were trimmed by 3 bases and 5 bases, with 11 bases remaining between them. The CDR3 consists of 14 residues. Germline CDR1 and CDR2: MNHNS and SASEGT. Here the CDR3 DNA reads TGTGCCAGCAGTGACAGGGGATATCATCAGCCCCAGCATTTT. As protein: CASSDRGYHQPQHF.